One TCR beta chain is described in this entry. Its antigen is currently unknown. This table comes from immunoSEQ multiplex PCR, and its TCRdb copy is limited to in-frame clones, with some not included. The repertoire includes approximately 500,000 clones, 90% to 96% of them detected once, and approximately 0.06% sits in the top ten. The trim removed 5 bases at V and 6 bases at J, leaving 12 bases unmatched. The length of the CDR3 is 17 residues. Germline V gene data show CDR1 as KGHSH and CDR2 as LQKENI. The authors divided CD4+ cells into CD45RA+ naive and CD45RA-negative memory subsets. The data are from a study of shared clonotypes between healthy human individuals. Study summary: Ranging from 18 to 49 in age, donors were two women and a few men.

Notes on the study in general: Generation probabilities were higher for clonotypes shared across all four sorted-subset donors than for unshared ones.

This receptor was obtained from a woman in her 30s in good health. The material sequenced was naive CD4+ T cells sorted from blood. Subset reported: CD45RA+ positively selected. This sequence joins TRBV18 and TRBJ2-5, with 13 bases that match TRBD2. The CDR3 here is CASSGTVRTSGSQTQYF. CDR3 coding DNA: TGTGCCAGCTCAGGAACAGTCAGGACTAGCGGGAGCCAGACCCAGTACTTC.